A selection of T cell receptor beta chains follows, all from one sample in a study of T cell responses to AZD1222 COVID-19 vaccine. Using immunoSEQ multiplex PCR, the repertoire was profiled, and TCRdb retains in-frame clones only, with some absent. The table has about 100,000 clones, roughly 90% seen once; the top ten hold roughly 1.3%. The material was peripheral blood, obtained on day 0 of AZD1222 vaccination. Source of these receptors: an adult in good health. Both conserved end residues are part of each CDR3. The order of the fields is D gene, clone size, J gene, V gene, CDR3 protein, CDR3 DNA. The D gene is left open where the match is weak. Clone sizes are given selectively: once, few, many, or a class where the clone is expanded.

- | - | TRBJ1-5 | TRBV6-5 | CASNDGAGNQPQHF | TGTGCCAGCAACGATGGTGCGGGAAATCAGCCCCAGCATTTT
TRBD2 | - | TRBJ2-3 | TRBV6-2/TRBV6-3 | CASSYSRVTSEGENTQYF | TGTGCCAGCAGTTACTCGAGGGTGACTAGCGAAGGGGAAAATACGCAGTATTTT
- | - | TRBJ2-5 | TRBV12-3/TRBV12-4 | CASSLVGAETQYF | TGTGCCAGCAGTTTAGTGGGGGCGGAGACCCAGTACTTC
TRBD1 | - | TRBJ2-7 | TRBV18 | CASSPGTANYEQYF | TGTGCCAGCTCACCTGGGACAGCCAACTACGAGCAGTACTTC
- | few | TRBJ1-2 | TRBV11-2 | CASSPGGGFGYTF | TGTGCCAGCAGCCCCGGTGGGGGATTTGGCTACACCTTC
TRBD1 | once | TRBJ1-2 | TRBV27 | CASSSGQGVYGYTF | TGTGCCAGCAGCTCAGGACAGGGTGTATATGGCTACACCTTC
- | - | TRBJ2-2 | TRBV9 | CASSVTRRELFF | TGTGCCAGCAGCGTCACCCGGAGGGAGCTGTTTTTT
- | - | TRBJ1-1 | TRBV20-1 | CSASSRGTEAFF | TGCAGTGCTAGTTCCAGGGGCACTGAAGCTTTCTTT
- | once | TRBJ1-6 | TRBV4-3 | CASSQDRRGPLHF | TGCGCCAGCAGCCAAGATCGGAGGGGTCCCCTCCACTTT
- | - | TRBJ2-4 | TRBV4-1 | CASSQDPRGVQYF | TGCGCCAGCAGCCAAGATCCTCGTGGGGTTCAGTACTTC
TRBD1 | - | TRBJ2-7 | TRBV18 | CASSRRTKGQGKEDEQYF | TGTGCCAGCTCCCGCCGAACGAAGGGACAGGGGAAGGAGGACGAGCAGTACTTC
- | - | TRBJ1-2 | TRBV30 | CAWSAGYYGYTF | TGTGCCTGGAGTGCCGGTTACTATGGCTACACCTTC
- | - | TRBJ1-3 | TRBV4-3 | CASSHRATSSGNTIYF | TGCGCCAGCAGCCACCGGGCGACGAGCTCTGGAAACACCATATATTTT
- | - | TRBJ2-2 | TRBV30 | CAWRLGGWSGELFF | TGTGCCTGGAGGCTGGGGGGCTGGTCCGGGGAGCTGTTTTTT
- | few | TRBJ2-1 | TRBV6-5 | CASSYSGGRSNEQFF | TGTGCCAGCAGTTACAGTGGGGGGCGCAGCAATGAGCAGTTCTTC
- | once | TRBJ1-1 | TRBV11-2 | CASSSRQVLVNTEAFF | TGTGCCAGCAGCTCCCGACAGGTGTTGGTGAACACTGAAGCTTTCTTT
TRBD2 | - | TRBJ2-1 | TRBV7-7 | CASSTGLAGAGYNEQFF | TGTGCCAGCAGCACTGGACTAGCGGGGGCGGGATACAATGAGCAGTTCTTC
TRBD2 | once | TRBJ2-2 | TRBV7-2 | CASSRTSPMNTGELFF | TGTGCCAGCAGCCGGACTAGCCCAATGAACACCGGGGAGCTGTTTTTT
- | - | TRBJ2-2 | TRBV15 | CATSVPSATGELFF | TGTGCCACCAGCGTCCCCAGCGCGACCGGGGAGCTGTTTTTT
- | - | TRBJ1-2 | TRBV10-3 | CAISGRDYGYTF | TGTGCCATCAGTGGAAGGGACTATGGCTACACCTTC
- | - | TRBJ1-5 | TRBV6-1 | CASSDPIQPQHF | TGTGCCAGCAGTGACCCCATACAGCCCCAGCATTTT
TRBD2 | - | TRBJ2-3 | TRBV6-5 | CASRPSGGGTDTQYF | TGTGCCAGCAGACCCTCTGGGGGGGGCACAGATACGCAGTATTTT
- | - | TRBJ1-5 | TRBV7-2 | CASSNSGNQPQHF | TGTGCCAGCAGCAACTCAGGGAATCAGCCCCAGCATTTT
- | - | TRBJ1-4 | TRBV28 | CASSLLQNEKLFF | TGTGCCAGCAGTTTATTACAGAATGAAAAACTGTTTTTT